These 28 T cell receptor beta chains originate from one sample sequenced in a study of shared clonotypes between healthy human individuals (TCRdb year 2020). Library preparation used the immunoSEQ multiplex PCR assay. TCRdb re-hosts the immuneACCESS table, in-frame sequences only. Its copies lack some clones; in the studies checked, an unresolved V gene accounts for under half of them, and the cause for the rest is not known. Present in this sample are just under 350,000 clones, roughly 70% of which were seen just once. The ten largest clonotypes hold 10% of the sample. The sequencing sample was made of memory CD4+ T cells sorted from blood. Interpreted using the paper, the cell subset or site label stands for: CD45RA-negative fraction. These receptors were obtained from a man younger than 40 in good health.

This rearrangement joins TRBV5-1 to TRBJ1-2, with no clear D. Trimming removed 6 bases at V and 2 bases at J, with 14 bases between. In germline, CDR1 is SGHRS, CDR2 YFSETQ. This CDR3 spans 14 amino acids. CDR3 coding DNA: TGCGCCAGCACCTATACGGATAGAAACTATGGCTACACCTTC. This codes for CASTYTDRNYGYTF.

The chain couples TRBV13 to TRBJ2-3; TRBD2 matches at 14 bases. The germline V gene encodes CDR1 PRHDT and CDR2 FYEKMQ (reference sequence). Trimming took 1 base from V and 3 from J; bases not matched to a gene: 3. This CDR3 has 17 residues. The CDR3 DNA reads TGTGCCAGCAGCTTAGCGGGACTAGCGGGAGATACAGATACGCAGTATTTT. Protein sequence: CASSLAGLAGDTDTQYF.

V is TRBV18 and J is TRBJ1-4; D might be TRBD1 (5 bases). This CDR3 is built from 16 residues. Germline CDR1 reads KGHSH; CDR2 reads LQKENI. Trimming took off 0 bases at V and 8 bases at J, with 16 bases between the two ends. This CDR3 is CASSPPVRQGGEKLFF. Written as DNA, the CDR3 is TGTGCCAGCTCACCACCAGTACGCCAGGGTGGAGAAAAACTGTTTTTT.

This clone was picked up many times. The chain employs TRBV7-3 and TRBJ2-5; 9 positions match TRBD2. CDR3 length equals 15 residues. The germline V gene encodes CDR1 SGHTA and CDR2 FQGTGA. Trimming took 6 bases from V and 2 from J; bases not matched to a gene: 7. This CDR3 is CASSPGTSRQETQYF. CDR3 nucleotides: TGTGCCAGCAGTCCGGGGACTAGCAGACAAGAGACCCAGTACTTC.

The chain uses TRBV7-6 and TRBJ1-1, with D possibly TRBD1 on 5 matching bases. Germline CDR1 and CDR2: SGHVS and FNYEAQ. The CDR3 contains 13 residues. Trimming removed 2 bases at V and 6 bases at J, with 10 bases between. CDR3 DNA sequence: TGTGCCAGCAGCTTAAGCAGGGTATCTGAAGCTTTCTTT. Its protein product is CASSLSRVSEAFF. The full variable domain, in which reference TRBV7-6 and TRBJ1-1 provide the parts outside the CDR3, is GAGVSQSPRYKVTKRGQDVALRCDPISGHVSLYWYRQALGQGPEFLTYFNYEAQQDKSGLPNDRFSAERPEGSISTLTIQRTEQRDSAMYRCASSLSRVSEAFFGQGTRLTVV.

The chain's CDR3 is CASGGTNTGELFF. The CDR3 DNA reads as TGTGCCAGCGGCGGGACGAACACCGGGGAGCTGTTTTTT. V usage is TRBV6-5 and J usage is TRBJ2-2, with D possibly being TRBD2 (6 bases). Germline values: CDR1 MNHEY, CDR2 SVGAGI. Deletions cut 8 bases from V and 0 bases from J, with 7 bases between. The CDR3 totals 13 residues.

The chain uses TRBV19 and TRBJ2-4, with TRBD2 matching over 9 bases. The germline gives CDR1 LNHDA, CDR2 SQIVND (reference sequence). The CDR3 runs to 15 residues. Trimming at V came to 4 bases and at J to 6 bases, leaving 7 bases not matched to a gene. Here the CDR3 DNA reads TGTGCCAGTAGTACCGTAGCGGGAGTCCCAAACATTCAGTACTTC. The encoded protein is CASSTVAGVPNIQYF.

The sample holds a few counts of this clone. The chain has TRBV7-2 and TRBJ2-7; TRBD1 agrees at 12 bases. Losses at the gene ends were 5 bases for V and 5 bases for J; bases not matched to a gene: 10. The CDR3 spans 16 residues. Germline V CDR1 and CDR2: SGHTA, FQGNSA. The CDR3 DNA follows: TGTGCCAGCAGCCTAGGACCGGGACAGGGGGCCCACGAGCAGTACTTC. It translates to CASSLGPGQGAHEQYF.

The table lists this clone with a few counts. The same CDR3 also results from other DNA sequences found in this sample. J is TRBJ1-4 and V is TRBV27; D is ambiguous. The germline V gene has CDR1 MNHEY and CDR2 SMNVEV (reference sequence). Trimming removed 2 bases at V and 0 bases at J, with 7 bases between. This CDR3 comprises 15 residues. The CDR3 reads CASSLAFATNEKLFF. For the CDR3, the DNA is TGTGCCAGCAGTTTAGCATTTGCAACTAATGAAAAACTGTTTTTT. Full variable domain (outside the CDR3, taken from reference TRBV27 and TRBJ1-4): EAQVTQNPRYLITVTGKKLTVTCSQNMNHEYMSWYRQDPGLGLRQIYYSMNVEVTDKGDVPEGYKVSRKEKRNFPLILESPSPNQTSLYFCASSLAFATNEKLFFGSGTQLSVL.

J is TRBJ1-2 and V is TRBV6-1; D unclear. The CDR3 length is 15 residues. The V end lost 0 bases, the J end lost 0 bases, and 8 bases lay between the germline ends. Germline V gene sequence: CDR1 MNHNS, CDR2 SASEGT. The CDR3 region is CASSEAHGANYGYTF. The CDR3 DNA is TGTGCCAGCAGTGAAGCGCACGGGGCTAACTATGGCTACACCTTC.

The rearrangement joins TRBV29-1 to TRBJ2-3; 9 bases are shared with TRBD1. Losses at the gene ends were 7 bases for V and 4 bases for J; bases not matched to a gene: 6. CDR3 size: 13 residues. Germline CDR1 and CDR2: SQVTM and ANQGSEA. This CDR3 is CSAEGQGADTQYF. CDR3 DNA sequence: TGCAGCGCCGAGGGACAGGGCGCAGATACGCAGTATTTT.

J is TRBJ2-7 and V is TRBV6-6; 7 nucleotides match TRBD2. The V and J ends lost 6 bases and 2 bases, in that order; junction bases with no gene match: 10. The CDR3 contains 15 residues. Germline CDR1 reads MNHNY; CDR2 reads SVGAGI (reference sequence). The CDR3 loop reads CASSDTSAVTYEQYF. CDR3 bases: TGTGCCAGCAGCGACACTAGCGCCGTAACCTACGAGCAGTACTTC.

The chain couples TRBV2 to TRBJ2-5; either TRBD1 or TRBD2 may fit D (5 bases each). The CDR3 consists of 12 residues. The germline gives CDR1 SNHLY, CDR2 FYNNEI. V was pared by 4 bases and J by 4 bases, with 7 bases between. The CDR3 region is CASSVGGETQYF. The CDR3 DNA reads as TGTGCCAGCAGTGTTGGGGGAGAGACCCAGTACTTC.

This clone was observed a few times. The chain is built from TRBV6-5 and TRBJ2-1; 8 bases map to TRBD2. The CDR3 length is 15 residues. Germline V CDR1 and CDR2: MNHEY, SVGAGI. Trimming took 7 bases from V and 7 from J; bases not matched to a gene: 12. This chain's CDR3 is CASTTELAGLNEQFF. The CDR3 DNA sequence: TGTGCCAGCACCACCGAATTAGCGGGATTGAATGAGCAGTTCTTC.

The chain combines TRBV7-9 with TRBJ2-7; D gene uncertain. Germline CDR1 reads SEHNR; CDR2 reads FQNEAQ (reference sequence). V lost 2 bases, J lost 7 bases, and 9 bases lay in between. The CDR3 contains 12 residues. The CDR3 spells CASSLLSQEQYF. The CDR3, as DNA: TGTGCCAGCAGCTTATTATCCCAGGAGCAGTACTTC.

This rearrangement joins TRBV7-2 to TRBJ2-1, with D unclear. The CDR3 covers 16 residues. The germline V and J ends were trimmed by 6 bases and 1 base, with 16 bases remaining between them. The germline V gene encodes CDR1 SGHTA and CDR2 FQGNSA. The CDR3, as DNA: TGTGCCAGCAGACCCATTACATGGAGTTCCTACAATGAGCAGTTCTTC. This sequence encodes CASRPITWSSYNEQFF.

The chain couples TRBV11-3 to TRBJ2-3; D remains unclear. The CDR3 is 13 residues long. The V and J ends lost 3 bases and 4 bases respectively, with 8 bases between them. CDR1 and CDR2 (germline): SGHNT, YENEEA. The CDR3: CASSFREADTQYF. CDR3 bases: TGTGCCAGCAGCTTCCGAGAGGCAGATACGCAGTATTTT.

The V call is TRBV10-1, the J call TRBJ2-3; the match to TRBD1 covers 9 bases. CDR3 length: 16 residues. Germline V gene data show CDR1 as WNHNN and CDR2 as SYGVQD (reference sequence). With 5 bases clipped from V and 0 bases from J, the junction kept 6 bases outside the gene matches. CDR3 sequence: CASSSGTGKSTDTQYF. The DNA for the CDR3 is TGCGCCAGCAGTTCCGGGACAGGGAAGAGCACAGATACGCAGTATTTT.

The V gene is TRBV10-3, the J gene TRBJ2-7; 7 nucleotides line up with TRBD2. Losses at the gene ends were 10 bases for V and 3 bases for J; bases not matched to a gene: 9. The germline CDR1 and CDR2 sequences are ENHRY and SYGVKD. The CDR3 runs to 13 residues. CDR3 sequence (DNA): TGTGCCACCGGTCCCCAGCGGGACTACGAGCAGTACTTC. Protein sequence: CATGPQRDYEQYF.

The chain combines TRBV9 with TRBJ2-2; a possible D gene is TRBD2 (6 bases). This CDR3 comprises 13 residues. Germline CDR1 is SGDLS and CDR2 is YYNGEE. V was pared by 4 bases and J by 5 bases, with 9 bases between. CDR3 loop: CASSSGGTGELFF. As DNA, the CDR3 is TGTGCCAGCAGCTCCGGGGGTACCGGGGAGCTGTTTTTT.

This clone was detected only a few times. The rearrangement uses TRBV7-2 and TRBJ1-5; TRBD1 aligns across 8 bases. The CDR3 extends over 17 amino acids. After removal of 2 bases from V and 0 bases from J, the junction contained 6 bases not matched to a gene. CDR1 and CDR2 from the germline V gene are SGHTA and FQGNSA. The CDR3 loop is CASSLSGGQYSNQPQHF. CDR3 nucleotide sequence: TGTGCCAGCAGCTTATCAGGGGGCCAGTATAGCAATCAGCCCCAGCATTTT.

The V gene is TRBV5-6, the J gene TRBJ1-5, with TRBD1 identical over 8 bases. V lost 3 bases and J lost 7; bases outside the gene matches: 6. Germline CDR1 SGHDT, CDR2 YYEEEE. The CDR3 length is 14 residues. The CDR3 nucleotides read TGTGCCAGCAGCTCTGGACAGGGCGGACAGCCCCAGCATTTT. Its protein is CASSSGQGGQPQHF.

The gene calls are TRBV30 and TRBJ1-3; weak D call: TRBD1 (5 bases). Germline-derived CDR1 and CDR2 are GTSNPN and SVGIG (reference sequence). V shed 4 bases and J shed 6 bases, with 16 bases lying between them. This CDR3 is built from 14 residues. The CDR3 DNA is TGTGCCTGGAATCAAGGGACGTTTGTAAACACCATATATTTT. As protein: CAWNQGTFVNTIYF. Supplemented by reference TRBV30 and TRBJ1-3, the full variable domain reads SQTIHQWPATLVQPVGSPLSLECTVEGTSNPNLYWYRQAAGRGLQLLFYSVGIGQISSEVPQNLSASRPQDRQFILSSKKLLLSDSGFYLCAWNQGTFVNTIYFGEGSWLTVV.

This clone turned up a few times. V gene TRBV28 combines with J gene TRBJ2-1; no clear D gene. CDR1 is MDHEN and CDR2 is SYDVKM in the germline V gene. Trimming shortened V by 6 bases and J by 8 bases, and 14 bases separated the two germline ends. This CDR3 spans 13 amino acids. CDR3 residues: CASRGKVSHEQFF. The CDR3 DNA is TGTGCCAGCAGGGGGAAGGTGTCCCATGAGCAGTTCTTC.

The rearrangement joins TRBV7-8 to TRBJ1-1; possible D gene TRBD1, 5 bases. CDR3 length: 14 amino acids. The V gene's germline CDR1 is SGHVS and CDR2 FQNEAQ. V gave up 3 bases and J gave up 6 bases, with 14 bases separating them. CDR3 sequence reads: CASSFLTATSEAFF. The DNA of the CDR3 is TGTGCCAGCAGCTTCCTGACAGCAACCTCTGAAGCTTTCTTT.

The chain uses TRBV5-1 and TRBJ1-2; no definite D call. In germline, CDR1 is SGHRS, CDR2 YFSETQ. The CDR3 length is 14 residues. Trimming pared 3 bases from V and 8 bases from J, leaving 17 bases between. The CDR3 spells CASSSGIIKAGYTF. In DNA, the CDR3 is TGCGCCAGCAGCTCCGGGATCATTAAGGCGGGCTACACCTTC. The entire variable domain, with the rest obtained from reference TRBV5-1 and TRBJ1-2, is as follows: KAGVTQTPRYLIKTRGQQVTLSCSPISGHRSVSWYQQTPGQGLQFLFEYFSETQRNKGNFPGRFSGRQFSNSRSEMNVSTLELGDSALYLCASSSGIIKAGYTFGSGTRLTVV.

A few counts support this clone. V usage is TRBV11-2 and J usage is TRBJ1-1; no firm D call. The CDR3 loop spans 13 amino acids. Trimming stripped 5 bases from V and 3 bases from J, with 10 bases between. The germline V gene has CDR1 SGHAT and CDR2 FQNNGV. Written as DNA, the CDR3 is TGTGCCAGCAGCCCCCCCCCGGACACTGAAGCTTTCTTT. It encodes CASSPPPDTEAFF.

Remarks on this clone: This CDR3 is also generated by other DNA sequences in the sample. The V call is TRBV11-3, the J call TRBJ1-1; D is possibly TRBD1 (5 bases). The V end lost 1 base, the J end lost 0 bases, and 6 bases lay between the germline ends. Per germline, CDR1 SGHNT and CDR2 YENEEA. The CDR3 runs 14 residues. CDR3 nucleotide sequence: TGTGCCAGCAGCTTAGGGGGGATGAACACTGAAGCTTTCTTT. Translating gives CASSLGGMNTEAFF.